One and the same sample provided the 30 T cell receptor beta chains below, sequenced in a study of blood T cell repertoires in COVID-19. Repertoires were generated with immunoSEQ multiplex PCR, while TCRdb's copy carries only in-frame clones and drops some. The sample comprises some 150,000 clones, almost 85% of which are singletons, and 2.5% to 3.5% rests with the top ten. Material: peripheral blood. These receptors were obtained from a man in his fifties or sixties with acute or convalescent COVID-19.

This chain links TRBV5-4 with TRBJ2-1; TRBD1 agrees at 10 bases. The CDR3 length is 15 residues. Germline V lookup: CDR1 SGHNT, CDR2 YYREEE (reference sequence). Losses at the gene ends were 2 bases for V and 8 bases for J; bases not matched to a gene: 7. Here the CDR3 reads CASSFPGTGAHEQFF. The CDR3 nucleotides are TGTGCCAGCAGCTTCCCCGGGACAGGGGCCCATGAGCAGTTCTTC. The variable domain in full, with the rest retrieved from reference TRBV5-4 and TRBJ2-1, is ETGVTQSPTHLIKTRGQQVTLRCSSQSGHNTVSWYQQALGQGPQFIFQYYREEENGRGNFPPRFSGLQFPNYSSELNVNALELDDSALYLCASSFPGTGAHEQFFGPGTRLTVL.

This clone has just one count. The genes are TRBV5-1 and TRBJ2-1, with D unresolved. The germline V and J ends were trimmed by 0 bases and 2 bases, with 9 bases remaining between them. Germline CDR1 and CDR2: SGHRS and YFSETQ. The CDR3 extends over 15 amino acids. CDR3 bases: TGCGCCAGCAGCTTGGGGCAGGCCACCTACAATGAGCAGTTCTTC. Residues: CASSLGQATYNEQFF.

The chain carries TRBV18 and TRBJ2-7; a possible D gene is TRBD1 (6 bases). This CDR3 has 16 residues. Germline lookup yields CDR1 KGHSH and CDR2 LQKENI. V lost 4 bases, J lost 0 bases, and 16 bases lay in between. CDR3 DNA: TGTGCCAGCTCACACCAGTACAGGGCCCACTCCTACGAGCAGTACTTC. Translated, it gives CASSHQYRAHSYEQYF.

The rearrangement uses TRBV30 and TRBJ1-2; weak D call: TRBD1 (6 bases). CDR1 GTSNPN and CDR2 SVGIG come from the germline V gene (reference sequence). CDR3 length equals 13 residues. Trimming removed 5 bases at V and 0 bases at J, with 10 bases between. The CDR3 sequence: CAWRTEANYGYTF. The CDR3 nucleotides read TGTGCCTGGCGGACAGAAGCTAACTATGGCTACACCTTC.

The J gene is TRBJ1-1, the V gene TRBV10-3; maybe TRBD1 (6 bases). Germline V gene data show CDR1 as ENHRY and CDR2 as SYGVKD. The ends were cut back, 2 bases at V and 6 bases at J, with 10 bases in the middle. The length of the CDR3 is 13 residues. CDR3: CAISEQGLAEAFF. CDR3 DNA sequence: TGTGCCATCAGTGAGCAGGGGTTGGCTGAAGCTTTCTTT.

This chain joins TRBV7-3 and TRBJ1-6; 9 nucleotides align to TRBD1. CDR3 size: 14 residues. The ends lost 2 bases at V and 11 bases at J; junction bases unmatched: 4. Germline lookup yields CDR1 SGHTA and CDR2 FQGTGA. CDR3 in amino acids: CASSLDRGSAPLHF. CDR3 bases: TGTGCCAGCAGCTTAGACAGGGGGTCGGCACCCCTCCACTTT.

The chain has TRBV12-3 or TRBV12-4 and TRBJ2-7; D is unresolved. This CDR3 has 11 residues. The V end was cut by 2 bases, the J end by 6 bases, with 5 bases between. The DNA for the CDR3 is TGTGCCAGCAGTTTAACAACCGAGCAGTACTTC. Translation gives CASSLTTEQYF.

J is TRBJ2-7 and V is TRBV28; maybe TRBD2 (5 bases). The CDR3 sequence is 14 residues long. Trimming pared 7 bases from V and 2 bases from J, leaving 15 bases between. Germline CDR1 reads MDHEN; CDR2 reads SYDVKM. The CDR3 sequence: CASTQEDGTYEQYF. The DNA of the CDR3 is TGTGCCAGCACCCAGGAGGACGGGACCTACGAGCAGTACTTC.

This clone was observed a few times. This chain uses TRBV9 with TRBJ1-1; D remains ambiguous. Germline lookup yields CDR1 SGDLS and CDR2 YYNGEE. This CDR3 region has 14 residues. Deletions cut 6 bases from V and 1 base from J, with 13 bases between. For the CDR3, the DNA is TGTGCCAGCACCGAGTGGTCGGGGAACACTGAAGCTTTCTTT. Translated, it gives CASTEWSGNTEAFF.

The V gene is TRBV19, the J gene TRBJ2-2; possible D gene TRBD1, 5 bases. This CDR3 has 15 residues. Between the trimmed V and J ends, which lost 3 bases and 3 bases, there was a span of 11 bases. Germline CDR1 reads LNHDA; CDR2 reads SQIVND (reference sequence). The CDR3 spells CASSMWQGDTGELFF. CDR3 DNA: TGTGCCAGTAGTATGTGGCAGGGTGACACCGGGGAGCTGTTTTTT.

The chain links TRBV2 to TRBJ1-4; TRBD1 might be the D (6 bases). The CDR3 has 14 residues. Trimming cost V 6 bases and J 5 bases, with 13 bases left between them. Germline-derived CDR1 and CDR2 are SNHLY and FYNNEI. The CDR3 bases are TGTGCCAGCAGAGTCGGGCAGGGGAATGAAAAACTGTTTTTT. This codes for CASRVGQGNEKLFF.

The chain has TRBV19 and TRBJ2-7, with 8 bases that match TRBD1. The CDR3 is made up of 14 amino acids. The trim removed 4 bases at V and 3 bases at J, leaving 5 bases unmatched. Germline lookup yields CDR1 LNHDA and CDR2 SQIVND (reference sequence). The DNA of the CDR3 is TGTGCCAGTAGTAATAGAGGACAGGGCTACGAGCAGTACTTC. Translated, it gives CASSNRGQGYEQYF.

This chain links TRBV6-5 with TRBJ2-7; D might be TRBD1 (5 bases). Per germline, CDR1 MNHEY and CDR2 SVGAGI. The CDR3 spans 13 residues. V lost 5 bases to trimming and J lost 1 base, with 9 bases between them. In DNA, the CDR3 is TGTGCCAGCAGTCTACAGGCTTCCTACGAGCAGTACTTC. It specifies CASSLQASYEQYF.

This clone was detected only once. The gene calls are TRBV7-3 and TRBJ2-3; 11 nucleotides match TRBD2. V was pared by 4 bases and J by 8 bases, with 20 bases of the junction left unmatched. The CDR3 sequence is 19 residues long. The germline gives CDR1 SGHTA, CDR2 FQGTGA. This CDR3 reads CASSSSSGTSGPKYGTQYF. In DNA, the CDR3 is TGTGCCAGCAGCTCCAGCTCCGGGACTAGCGGCCCAAAATATGGTACGCAGTATTTT.

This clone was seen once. The CDR3 protein is CASSPRSDSGSLNIQYF. In nucleotides, the CDR3 is TGTGCCAGCAGCCCCCGGTCGGATAGCGGGAGTTTGAACATTCAGTACTTC. V usage is TRBV27 and J usage is TRBJ2-4, with 9 bases identical to TRBD2. Looked up from germline, CDR1 is MNHEY and CDR2 is SMNVEV (reference sequence). Unmatched junction bases numbered 16, after V lost 6 bases and J lost 7 bases. The CDR3 extends over 17 amino acids.

CDR3 nucleotide sequence: TGCAGCGTTGGAGGGATCTTACGAGATACGCAGTATTTT. It yields the protein CSVGGILRDTQYF. The V gene is TRBV29-1, the J gene TRBJ2-3, with a weak D call TRBD2 (5 bases). The CDR3 covers 13 residues. V dropped 4 bases and J dropped 5 bases, with 13 bases sitting between them. Per germline, CDR1 SQVTM and CDR2 ANQGSEA.

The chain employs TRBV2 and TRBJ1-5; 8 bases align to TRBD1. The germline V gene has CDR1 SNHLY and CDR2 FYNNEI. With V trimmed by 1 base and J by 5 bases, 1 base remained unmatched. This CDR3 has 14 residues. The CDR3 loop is CASSEGQGHQPQHF. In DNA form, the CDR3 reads TGTGCCAGCAGTGAAGGACAGGGGCATCAGCCCCAGCATTTT.

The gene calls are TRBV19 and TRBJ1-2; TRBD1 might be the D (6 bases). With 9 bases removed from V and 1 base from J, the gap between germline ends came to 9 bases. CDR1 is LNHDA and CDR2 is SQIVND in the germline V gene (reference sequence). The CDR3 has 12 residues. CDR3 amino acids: CASLGGNYGYTF. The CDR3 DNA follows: TGTGCCAGCCTAGGGGGTAACTATGGCTACACCTTC.

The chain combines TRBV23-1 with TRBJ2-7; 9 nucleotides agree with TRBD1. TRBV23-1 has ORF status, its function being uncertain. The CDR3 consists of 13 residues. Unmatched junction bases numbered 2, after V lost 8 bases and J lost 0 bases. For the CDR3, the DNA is TGCGCCAGCCGGGACAGGGCCTCCTACGAGCAGTACTTC. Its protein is CASRDRASYEQYF.

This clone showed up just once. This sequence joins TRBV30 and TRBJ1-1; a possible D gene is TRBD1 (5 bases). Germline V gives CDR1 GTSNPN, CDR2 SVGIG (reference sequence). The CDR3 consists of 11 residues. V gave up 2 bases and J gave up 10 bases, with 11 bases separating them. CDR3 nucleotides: TGTGCCTGGAGTTTGGGGCAGGGAGCTTTCTTT. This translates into CAWSLGQGAFF. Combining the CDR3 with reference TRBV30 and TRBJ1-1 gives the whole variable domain SQTIHQWPATLVQPVGSPLSLECTVEGTSNPNLYWYRQAAGRGLQLLFYSVGIGQISSEVPQNLSASRPQDRQFILSSKKLLLSDSGFYLCAWSLGQGAFFGQGTRLTVV.

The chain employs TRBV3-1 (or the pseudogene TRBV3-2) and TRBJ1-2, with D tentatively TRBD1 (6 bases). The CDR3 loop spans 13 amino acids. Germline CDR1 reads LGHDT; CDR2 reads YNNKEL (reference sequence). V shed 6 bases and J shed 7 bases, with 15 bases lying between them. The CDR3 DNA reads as TGTGCCAGCAGTCTCACAGGGAGTAGTGGCTACACCTTC. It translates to CASSLTGSSGYTF.

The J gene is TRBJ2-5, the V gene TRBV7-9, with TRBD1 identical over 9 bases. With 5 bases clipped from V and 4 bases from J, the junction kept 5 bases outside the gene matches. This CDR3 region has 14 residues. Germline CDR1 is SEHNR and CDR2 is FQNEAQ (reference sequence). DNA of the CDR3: TGTGCCAGCAGCCAAGACAGGGGGAGAGAGACCCAGTACTTC. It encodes CASSQDRGRETQYF.

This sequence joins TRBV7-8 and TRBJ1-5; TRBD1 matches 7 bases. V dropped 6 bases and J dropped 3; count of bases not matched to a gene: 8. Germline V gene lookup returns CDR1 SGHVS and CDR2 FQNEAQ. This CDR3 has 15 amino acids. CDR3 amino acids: CASRPDRVANQPQHF. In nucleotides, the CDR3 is TGTGCCAGCAGACCCGACAGGGTTGCCAATCAGCCCCAGCATTTT.

The CDR3, as DNA: TGTGCCAGCAGCTTAGGGACAGGGGCTCAGCCCCAGCATTTT. Its translation is CASSLGTGAQPQHF. V gene TRBV7-9 combines with J gene TRBJ1-5; 9 positions match TRBD1. The CDR3 has 14 residues. V lost 1 base and J lost 6; bases outside the gene matches: 1. Germline V CDR1 and CDR2: SEHNR, FQNEAQ (reference sequence).

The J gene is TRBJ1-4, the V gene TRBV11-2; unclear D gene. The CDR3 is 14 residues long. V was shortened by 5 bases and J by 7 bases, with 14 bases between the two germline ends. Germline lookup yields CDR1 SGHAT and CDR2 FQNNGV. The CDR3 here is CASSGYPAVEKLFF. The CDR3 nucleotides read TGTGCCAGCAGCGGATACCCAGCGGTTGAAAAACTGTTTTTT.

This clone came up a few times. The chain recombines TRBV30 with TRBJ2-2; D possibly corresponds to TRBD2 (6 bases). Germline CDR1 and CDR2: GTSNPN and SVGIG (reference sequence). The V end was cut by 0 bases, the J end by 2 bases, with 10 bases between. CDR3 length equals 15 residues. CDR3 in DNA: TGTGCCTGGAGTGTAGGGACTGTCAACACCGGGGAGCTGTTTTTT. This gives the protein CAWSVGTVNTGELFF.

The CDR3 DNA reads as TGTGCCAGCTCACCACCAGGACTAGCGGGGCACGAGCAGTACTTC. Translation: CASSPPGLAGHEQYF. The genes are TRBV18 and TRBJ2-7; 12 bases are shared with TRBD2. Germline assignment: CDR1 KGHSH and CDR2 LQKENI. Trimming removed 0 bases from V and 5 bases from J; junction bases left unmatched: 2. The CDR3 spans 15 residues.

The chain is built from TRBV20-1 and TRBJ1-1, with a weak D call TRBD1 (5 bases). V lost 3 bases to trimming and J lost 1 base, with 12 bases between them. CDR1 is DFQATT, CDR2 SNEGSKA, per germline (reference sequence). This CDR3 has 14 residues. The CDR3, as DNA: TGCAGTGCTAGTCGAGGTGGGGCGAACACTGAAGCTTTCTTT. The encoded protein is CSASRGGANTEAFF.

This chain's CDR3 is CASSRGGTPAYEQYF. CDR3 bases: TGTGCCAGTAGTAGGGGGGGAACCCCCGCCTACGAGCAGTACTTC. The chain is built from TRBV19 and TRBJ2-7, with TRBD2 matching 7 bases. Germline-derived CDR1 and CDR2 are LNHDA and SQIVND (reference sequence). V was clipped by 4 bases and J by 2 bases; unmatched bases: 8. This CDR3 is built from 15 residues.

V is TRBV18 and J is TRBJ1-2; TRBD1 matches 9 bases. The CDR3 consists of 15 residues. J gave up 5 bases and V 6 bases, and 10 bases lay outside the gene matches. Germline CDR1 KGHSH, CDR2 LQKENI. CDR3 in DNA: TGTGCCAGCTCGCATTCACAGGGGGCGAGGTATGGCTACACCTTC. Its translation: CASSHSQGARYGYTF.